This is a list of T cell receptor beta chains from one sample in a study of blood T cells in healthy people across ages. TCRdb redid the calling of the 5' RACE reads with MiXCR, one entry per CDR3 protein. The table records about 750,000 distinct CDR3 sequences, 53% of them present only once. Input material: blood. The receptors originated from an elderly man in good health. CDR3s include the opening cysteine and the closing phenylalanine or tryptophan. D genes are given only for firm matches. The listing skips clone size in some rows; elsewhere it reads once, few, many or a size class.

j_call v_call d_call clone_size cdr3_nt cdr3_aa
TRBJ2-7 TRBV20-1 TRBD2 - TGCAGTGCTAGAGACCCCCGGACTAGCGGGAACGAGCAGTACTTC CSARDPRTSGNEQYF
TRBJ2-3 TRBV29-1 TRBD2 - TGCAGCGCCTCCAGTAGACTAGCGGGCCACAGATACGCGTATTTT CSASSRLAGHRYAYF
TRBJ2-1 TRBV28 TRBD2 - TGTGCCAGCAGTCCCGTACCGGGACTAGCGGAGCCGACCGGAGATGAGCAGTTCTTC CASSPVPGLAEPTGDEQFF
TRBJ2-3 TRBV7-2 TRBD1 - TGTGCCAGCAGCCTCCGACAGGGGGCGACAGATACGCAGTATTTT CASSLRQGATDTQYF
TRBJ1-5 TRBV12-3/TRBV12-4 - many TGTGCCAGCAGCCGATACTATAGCAATCAGCCCCAGCATTTT CASSRYYSNQPQHF
TRBJ2-2 TRBV20-1 TRBD2 - TGCAGTGCTAGACGGCCTAGCGGGAGTTTCGCCGGGGAGCTGTTTTTT CSARRPSGSFAGELFF
TRBJ2-3 TRBV7-8 - - TGTGCCAGCAGCTTAGATGTGACTAACGAGTTGCACAGATACGCGTATTTT CASSLDVTNELHRYAYF
TRBJ2-7 TRBV7-9 TRBD2 - TGTGCCAGCAGCCCCGTAGGGAGGGCGGACGAGCAGTACTTC CASSPVGRADEQYF
TRBJ2-7 TRBV11-2 TRBD1 - TGTGCCAGCAGCCCTAAGGGGGCCAGCATTTCCGAGCAGTACTTC CASSPKGASISEQYF
TRBJ1-1 TRBV6-5 - - TGTGCCAGCCGTGTGGGACGGAACACTGAAGCTTTCTTT CASRVGRNTEAFF
TRBJ2-5 TRBV12-3/TRBV12-4 - few TGTGCCAGCAGTCCGGACACCGCCGGGACCCAGTACTTC CASSPDTAGTQYF
TRBJ1-2 TRBV11-2 TRBD1 - TGTGCCAGCAGCTTCACCGGGACAGGGGCGATTTATGGCTACACCTTC CASSFTGTGAIYGYTF
TRBJ2-4 TRBV6-2/TRBV6-3 TRBD2 - TGTGCCAGCAGCTCCGGGACTAGCGGCCCCAAAAACATTCAGTACTTC CASSSGTSGPKNIQYF
TRBJ2-7 TRBV10-2 - few TGCGCCAGCAGACAACTAGACTCGGCGCACGAGCAGTACTTC CASRQLDSAHEQYF
TRBJ2-1 TRBV30 - once TGTGCCTGGAGTCCGACGGACTTACACAATGAGCAGTTCTTC CAWSPTDLHNEQFF
TRBJ2-1 TRBV29-1 TRBD2 few TGCAGCGTCGTATTAAGCGGGAGAGGTTCGATCAATGAGCAGTTCTTC CSVVLSGRGSINEQFF
TRBJ2-7 TRBV20-1 - - TGCAGTGCTAGTGGGTATGGGGCAGGCCAAACCGAGCAGTACTTC CSASGYGAGQTEQYF
TRBJ2-1 TRBV24-1 - - TGTGCCACCAGTGTATCAGGGGCGAACAACAATGAGCAGTTCTTC CATSVSGANNNEQFF
TRBJ2-1 TRBV5-6 - - TGTGCCAGCAGCTTGCCATTCGGTGAGCAGTTCTTC CASSLPFGEQFF
TRBJ1-6 TRBV7-3 - - TGTGCCAGCAGCTTAACCCCAGGACAGATCCAACCCCTCCACTTT CASSLTPGQIQPLHF
TRBJ1-4 TRBV5-4 TRBD1 - TGTGCCAGCAGCTCAGCTACTGACAGGGGGCCGGGTGAAAAACTGTTTTTT CASSSATDRGPGEKLFF
TRBJ2-6 TRBV9 TRBD1 - TGTGCCAGCAGCTCTACCGGGACAGGGCCCGGGGCCAACGTCCTGACTTTC CASSSTGTGPGANVLTF
TRBJ2-7 TRBV10-1 TRBD2 - TGCGCCAGCAGGGAACTCCCTCGGGATAGCGGGAGGGTACTAAATTACTACGAGCAGTACTTC CASRELPRDSGRVLNYYEQYF
TRBJ1-6 TRBV27 TRBD1 - TGTGCCAGCAGTTTCCAGGGGGCTGGAAATTCACCCCTCCACTTT CASSFQGAGNSPLHF
TRBJ2-7 TRBV4-2 TRBD2 few TGTGCCAGCAGCCCGTTGACTAGCGGGAGCTCCTACGAGCAGTACTTC CASSPLTSGSSYEQYF
TRBJ2-7 TRBV4-1 TRBD1 - TGCGCCAGCAGCCTCAGACAGGGTCCCTACAATGAGCAGTACTTC CASSLRQGPYNEQYF
TRBJ2-4 TRBV7-2 - - TGTGCCAGCAGCAGAGACAGGACGATAAACATTCAGTACTTC CASSRDRTINIQYF
TRBJ2-7 TRBV7-9 TRBD1 few TGTGCCAGCAGCTTAGCTCGGGACAGGGGGAATTACGAGCAGTACTTC CASSLARDRGNYEQYF
TRBJ2-3 TRBV2 - - TGTGCCAGCAGCGCCCTAGCGTCTAGCACAGATACGCAGTATTTT CASSALASSTDTQYF
TRBJ1-3 TRBV29-1 - - TGCAGCGTCTCGACAGGAGCTGGAAACACCATATATTTT CSVSTGAGNTIYF
TRBJ1-2 TRBV5-1 - - TGCGCCAGCAGCTTGGAGGCCAAAGTCTATGGCTACACCTTC CASSLEAKVYGYTF
TRBJ2-7 TRBV20-1 - - TGCAGTGCTAGAGATCGGAATAGGGGGTCCTACGAGCAGTACTTC CSARDRNRGSYEQYF
TRBJ2-5 TRBV20-1 TRBD2 - TGCAGTGCTAGCAGCGGGGACCAAGAGACCCAGTACTTC CSASSGDQETQYF
TRBJ2-7 TRBV7-9 - - TGTGCCAGCAGCTTCGGGGAGAATGAGCAGTACTTC CASSFGENEQYF
TRBJ2-4 TRBV9 TRBD2 few TGTGCCAGCAGCGTAGGGCTAGCGGTCGGAGAGCAGTACTTC CASSVGLAVGEQYF
TRBJ2-3 TRBV5-1 - - TGCGCCAGCAGCCTGACCCAAAGCCACAGATACGCGTATTTT CASSLTQSHRYAYF
TRBJ2-1 TRBV6-1 - once TGTGCCAGCACCCCGTGGTTGGCGGACTCGAGCTCCTACAATGAGCAGTTCTTC CASTPWLADSSSYNEQFF
TRBJ2-5 TRBV9 TRBD2 few TGTGCCAGCAGCTCCGCGGGAGACACGAAGGAGACCCAGTACTTC CASSSAGDTKETQYF
TRBJ2-7 TRBV20-1 TRBD2 few TGCAGTGCTAGACTAGCGGGAGGAGGCGAGCAGTACTTC CSARLAGGGEQYF
TRBJ2-1 TRBV7-9 TRBD1 - TGTGCCAGCAGCGCGTGGGGGACAGGGCTGTTCTTC CASSAWGTGLFF
TRBJ2-1 TRBV28 - few TGTGCCAGCAGTTCGGGGACCGGTGAGCAGTTCTTC CASSSGTGEQFF
TRBJ2-6 TRBV27 - - TGTGCCAGCGGCCTGTTGGCCAACGTCCTGACTTTC CASGLLANVLTF